This TCR beta chain was sequenced during a study of shared clonotypes between healthy human individuals. At the level of the study: Per-donor plates numbered three CD4 naive, three CD4 memory, two CD8 naive and one CD8 memory.

The study, taken as a whole, reports: In general, naive subsets displayed greater estimated richness than memory subsets did.

V lost 0 bases and J 3 bases, leaving 9 bases between the germline ends. CDR1 SEHNR and CDR2 FQNEAQ come from the germline V gene (reference sequence). The CDR3 is 14 amino acids. With respect to this clone: Its antigen is unidentified.

Clones were sequenced by immunoSEQ multiplex PCR, and TCRdb holds only the in-frame ones, with some missing. The data contain about 610,000 clones, approximately 97% of them singletons. Splitting of CD4+ cells produced CD45RA+ naive and CD45RA-negative memory subsets. The sequencing sample was made of naive CD4+ T cells sorted from blood. As to subset: CD45RA+ positively selected. This sequence was found in a woman in her thirties in good health. The chain is built from TRBV7-9 and TRBJ2-7; D unclear. CDR3 nucleotide sequence: TGTGCCAGCAGCTTAGCAAAAGGTAGCTACGAGCAGTACTTC. Translating it yields CASSLAKGSYEQYF.